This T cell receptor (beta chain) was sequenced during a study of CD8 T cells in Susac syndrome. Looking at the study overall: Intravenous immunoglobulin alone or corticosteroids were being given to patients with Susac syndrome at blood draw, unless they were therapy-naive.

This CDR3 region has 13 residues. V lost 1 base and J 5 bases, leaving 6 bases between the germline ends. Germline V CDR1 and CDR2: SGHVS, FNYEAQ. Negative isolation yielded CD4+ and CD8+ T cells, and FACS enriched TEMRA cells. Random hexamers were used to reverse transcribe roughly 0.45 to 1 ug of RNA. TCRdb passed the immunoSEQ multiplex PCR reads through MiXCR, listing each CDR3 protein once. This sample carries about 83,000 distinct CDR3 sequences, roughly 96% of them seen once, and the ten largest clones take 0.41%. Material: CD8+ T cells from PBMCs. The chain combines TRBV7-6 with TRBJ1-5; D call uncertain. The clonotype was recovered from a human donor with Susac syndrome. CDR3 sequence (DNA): TGTGCCAGCAGCTTAGATGAGTATCAGCCCCAGCATTTT. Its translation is CASSLDEYQPQHF.